This T cell receptor beta chain appears in the sequencing data of a study of blood T cells in healthy people across ages. Overall study results and limits: Relative to aged donors, long-lived donors carried more naive CD4+ cells and displayed higher diversity.

A sample-barcoded 5' primer and a J-beta primer mix were used in a second PCR of roughly 6 to 11 cycles. TCRdb analysed the 5' RACE reads with MiXCR anew, one entry per CDR3 protein. The sample holds about 800,000 distinct CDR3 sequences, roughly 60% seen once. Donation came from healthy Caucasian individuals in Russia who were aged about 6 to 100. Trimming took off 6 bases at V and 7 bases at J, with 16 bases between the two ends. Germline V gene sequence: CDR1 DFQATT, CDR2 SNEGSKA (reference sequence). The CDR3 has 14 residues. About this clonotype itself: Its antigen is unidentified.

The sample was blood. This receptor was identified in a man aged 25 to 40 in good health. The V call is TRBV20-1, the J call TRBJ1-6; no definite D call. This chain's CDR3 is CSAFLGVANSPLHF. The DNA of the CDR3 is TGCAGTGCCTTTCTCGGGGTTGCCAATTCACCCCTCCACTTT.